This record covers a single T cell receptor (beta chain). No antigen is known for it. A multiplex PCR was run with 60 Vbeta primers and 13 Jbeta primers. The method was immunoSEQ multiplex PCR; TCRdb's version includes in-frame clones alone and lacks a portion of them. The repertoire holds roughly 56,000 clones, with roughly four fifths as singletons. The length of the CDR3 is 12 residues. Germline assignment: CDR1 ENHRY and CDR2 SYGVKD. J gave up 10 bases and V 6 bases, and 2 bases lay outside the gene matches. This record belongs to a study of cytomegalovirus exposure and HLA in healthy donors. As for the study in general: Tens of millions of unique TCRs from HLA-typed donors made up an early data release.

Findings of the study overall: There were approximately 150 TCR beta chains listed as cytomegalovirus-associated.

The receptor comes from a boy between 10 and 17 years old in good health and CMV-seropositive. Sequencing used PBMCs. The V call is TRBV10-3, the J call TRBJ1-6, with 8 bases lining up with TRBD1. The CDR3 sequence: CAIRDRDSPLHF. The CDR3 coding sequence is TGTGCCATCAGGGACAGGGACTCACCCCTCCACTTT.